This T cell receptor beta chain comes out of a study of tumor and adjacent non-tumor tissue in lung cancer. The library came from three nested PCR rounds adapted from ARM-PCR protocols. From the multiplex PCR reads, TCRdb called clonotypes with MiXCR, one entry per CDR3 protein. The repertoire has 200,000 to 250,000 distinct CDR3 sequences, about two thirds of them found once; the top ten carry almost 25%. CDR1 and CDR2 from the germline V gene are SGHKS and YYEKEE (reference sequence). The CDR3 length is 15 residues. As concerns this clonotype: Germline is not matched at one junction end, which may reflect a read error.

RNA was extracted from bulk tissue without any cell sorting. Newly diagnosed lung cancer patients had thoracic surgery in China, August–November 2014, without prior chemotherapy. What was sequenced was lung tumor tissue. This TCR was recovered from a man in his sixties with non-small cell lung cancer. The genes are TRBV5-5 and TRBJ2-3; D might be TRBD1 (7 bases). CDR3 coding DNA: TGTGCCACCAGCAAGGAGGGGGCCAGCACAGATACGCAGTATTTT. Encoded protein: CATSKEGASTDTQYF.